The following is a TCR beta chain sequence with its context. Its matching antigen is unknown. V trimming: 3 bases; J trimming: 4 bases; junction bases outside the gene matches: 10. The CDR3 loop spans 16 amino acids. Germline lookup yields CDR1 MGHDK and CDR2 SYGVNS. The entry originates in a study of cytomegalovirus exposure and HLA in healthy donors. The wider study: The 100 to 150 validation repertoires used the same platform as the approximately 670 first-cohort repertoires, a later analysis reported. Study-level points and caveats: Subsequent analysis found a tendency for first-cohort TCR clusters to co-occur within the 120 or so validation repertoires. The classifier, whose performance was assessed in both the original and validation cohorts, reportedly diagnosed cytomegalovirus status with high specificity and sensitivity.

Sequenced by immunoSEQ multiplex PCR; TCRdb stores in-frame clones only, minus some. The data show fewer than 95,000 clones, approximately 81% seen once. The sequenced material came from PBMCs. This TCR derives from a woman between 18 and 29 years old in good health and CMV-seropositive. The V gene is TRBV25-1, the J gene TRBJ2-3; TRBD1 aligns across 7 bases. This CDR3 reads CASSDRQGVWADTQYF. The CDR3 nucleotides are TGTGCCAGCAGTGACAGACAGGGAGTGTGGGCAGATACGCAGTATTTT.